This T cell receptor (beta chain) is drawn from a study of T cells after yellow fever vaccination. Study overall: Low-cell-number fractions were prepared with SMART-Seq v4 Ultra Low Input. Whole-study findings and limits: Booster sampling recovered most clones from primary vaccination (96% CD4, around 90% CD8). The appearance of a small share of clonotypes in both CD4 and CD8 compartments was observed.

Unmatched junction bases numbered 6, after V lost 2 bases and J lost 7 bases. This CDR3 region has 14 residues. Germline V lookup: CDR1 SGHRS, CDR2 YFSETQ. It was through 5'RACE template switching that TCR cDNA was made, with a universal primer site and UMIs added. Via MiXCR, TCRdb re-called the 5' RACE reads, giving one row per CDR3 protein. The data contain 80,000 to 100,000 distinct CDR3 sequences, 8.9% of them seen just once; the ten biggest clones take up around 16%. The material sequenced was CD8+ T cells not binding an NS4B(214-222) dextramer, sorted from PBMCs, taken approximately 15 days after the first yellow fever vaccination. The sequence was obtained from a man younger than 35 who received the YFV17D yellow fever vaccine. The rearrangement links TRBV5-1 to TRBJ2-1, with TRBD2 identical over 7 bases. The chain's CDR3 is CASSLGAGFNEQFF. The CDR3 DNA sequence: TGCGCCAGCAGCTTAGGAGCGGGGTTTAATGAGCAGTTCTTC.